This entry lists 16 T cell receptor beta chains sequenced from one sample in a study of cytomegalovirus exposure and HLA in healthy donors. Both 60 Vbeta primers and 13 Jbeta primers went into the PCR. Profiling relied on immunoSEQ multiplex PCR, and the TCRdb table lists in-frame clones only, not all of them. Among 70,000 to 80,000 clones, 78% were seen once, and the ten largest hold over 7%. Sequences were obtained from PBMCs. The origin of the receptors is a woman aged 35 to 49 in good health and CMV-seropositive.

This chain joins TRBV25-1 and TRBJ1-2; possibly TRBD1 for D (6 bases). Germline lookup yields CDR1 MGHDK and CDR2 SYGVNS. This CDR3 comprises 13 residues. V lost 3 bases to trimming and J lost 5 bases, with 10 bases between them. CDR3 loop: CASSESGQYGYTF. The CDR3, as DNA: TGTGCCAGCAGTGAGAGTGGACAGTATGGCTACACCTTC.

The J gene is TRBJ2-7, the V gene TRBV2; a possible D gene is TRBD1 (5 bases). V gave up 7 bases and J gave up 5 bases, with 15 bases separating them. Germline assignment: CDR1 SNHLY and CDR2 FYNNEI. This CDR3 comprises 13 residues. The CDR3 reads CASNPDIFDEQYF. CDR3 DNA: TGTGCCAGCAATCCGGACATCTTTGACGAGCAGTACTTC.

This clone was found once. This chain links TRBV6-5 with TRBJ2-3, with a tentative D call TRBD1 (5 bases). This CDR3 contains 13 residues. V shed 6 bases and J shed 4 bases, with 11 bases lying between them. Germline CDR1 reads MNHEY; CDR2 reads SVGAGI. The CDR3 sequence is CASSTRGSDTQYF. The DNA of the CDR3 is TGTGCCAGCAGCACAAGGGGTTCAGATACGCAGTATTTT.

This clone was seen once. This CDR3 reads CAISDSQWETQYF. CDR3 nucleotides: TGTGCCATCAGTGATTCCCAGTGGGAGACCCAGTACTTC. The chain links TRBV10-3 to TRBJ2-5; D is undetermined. Trimming stripped 3 bases from V and 5 bases from J, with 10 bases between. This CDR3 is 13 amino acids long. Germline loops: CDR1 ENHRY, CDR2 SYGVKD.

This clone was detected once. V gene TRBV28 combines with J gene TRBJ2-5; no clear D. Germline CDR1 is MDHEN and CDR2 is SYDVKM. The ends were cut back, 5 bases at V and 4 bases at J, with 20 bases in the middle. This CDR3 is built from 16 residues. CDR3 bases: TGTGCCAGCAGTCCCCCCCCTTGGAGTAGGTTAGAGACCCAGTACTTC. Its translation: CASSPPPWSRLETQYF.

In this sample, this clone turned up a few times. The chain links TRBV6-5 to TRBJ2-7; tentative D call: TRBD1 (6 bases). The CDR3 contains 13 residues. Germline V CDR1 and CDR2: MNHEY, SVGAGI. Trimming removed 2 bases from V and 4 bases from J, with 9 bases in between. CDR3 in DNA: TGTGCCAGCAGTTACACACAGGGTTACGAGCAGTACTTC. It encodes CASSYTQGYEQYF.

The gene calls are TRBV7-2 and TRBJ1-1; the match to TRBD1 covers 9 bases. The trim removed 3 bases at V and 10 bases at J, leaving 6 bases unmatched. In germline, CDR1 is SGHTA, CDR2 FQGNSA. This CDR3 contains 13 residues. Here the CDR3 DNA reads TGTGCCAGCAGCTTTGAGGGACAGGGAAGAGCTTTCTTT. Protein: CASSFEGQGRAFF.

This sequence joins TRBV18 and TRBJ2-7; TRBD2 matches 13 bases. This CDR3 comprises 16 residues. Trimming cost V 1 base and J 6 bases; bases outside gene matches: 6. The V gene's germline CDR1 is KGHSH and CDR2 LQKENI. The CDR3 loop reads CASSPRTTSGGIEQYF. The CDR3, as DNA: TGTGCCAGCTCACCACGAACGACTAGCGGGGGGATCGAGCAGTACTTC.

Concerning this clone itself: One end of the junction varies from germline; a read error may be responsible. The chain joins TRBV2 to TRBJ1-1, with 7 bases fitting TRBD1. Germline CDR1 SNHLY, CDR2 FYNNEI. This CDR3 spans 15 amino acids. This CDR3 is CASSGRGRRNAEAFF. Written as DNA, the CDR3 is TGTGCCAGCAGTGGAAGGGGGCGCCGGAACGCTGAAGCTTTCTTT.

The gene calls are TRBV6-1 and TRBJ2-7, with TRBD2 identical over 10 bases. Germline V CDR1 and CDR2: MNHNS, SASEGT. The CDR3 totals 15 residues. V trimming: 2 bases; J trimming: 5 bases; junction bases outside the gene matches: 6. CDR3 coding DNA: TGTGCCAGCAGTGAAAGAAGCGGGGGGGCTAACGAGCAGTACTTC. Amino acids: CASSERSGGANEQYF.

The rearrangement links TRBV7-2 to TRBJ2-7; D possibly corresponds to TRBD2 (6 bases). The V end was cut by 1 base, the J end by 4 bases, with 11 bases between. The CDR3 is 14 residues long. Per germline, CDR1 SGHTA and CDR2 FQGNSA. The CDR3 loop is CASSLDRGFYEQYF. DNA of the CDR3: TGTGCCAGCAGCTTAGATCGGGGGTTTTACGAGCAGTACTTC.

This chain uses TRBV30 with TRBJ1-3, with D possibly matching TRBD1 (5 bases). CDR1 is GTSNPN, CDR2 SVGIG, per germline (reference sequence). V lost 5 bases to trimming and J lost 2 bases, with 19 bases between them. The CDR3 loop spans 16 amino acids. The CDR3 reads CAWWWGGSEPGNTIYF. CDR3 in DNA: TGTGCCTGGTGGTGGGGGGGGAGTGAACCTGGAAACACCATATATTTT.

In regard to this clone: Other nucleotide sequences from this sample produce the same CDR3. This chain's CDR3 is CASSIVAGEETQYF. CDR3 sequence (DNA): TGTGCCAGTAGTATAGTAGCAGGGGAAGAGACCCAGTACTTC. The V call is TRBV19, the J call TRBJ2-5; maybe TRBD1 (6 bases). With 1 base removed from V and 3 bases from J, the gap between germline ends came to 9 bases. The CDR3 has 14 residues. Germline CDR1 is LNHDA and CDR2 is SQIVND (reference sequence).

The rearrangement links TRBV7-2 to TRBJ1-1; a weak D match, TRBD1 (6 bases). This CDR3 has 16 residues. Germline CDR1 SGHTA, CDR2 FQGNSA. The ends were cut back, 3 bases at V and 0 bases at J, with 14 bases in the middle. CDR3 bases: TGTGCCAGCAGCTTGGGAGGGAGGGGGATGAACACTGAAGCTTTCTTT. Translating it yields CASSLGGRGMNTEAFF.

This chain links TRBV7-9 with TRBJ2-1; possibly TRBD2 for D (5 bases). This CDR3 comprises 14 residues. Germline loops: CDR1 SEHNR, CDR2 FQNEAQ (reference sequence). V gave up 3 bases and J gave up 5 bases, with 11 bases separating them. The CDR3 coding sequence is TGTGCCAGCAGCTTGGACGGGGAGAACAATGAGCAGTTCTTC. Residues: CASSLDGENNEQFF.

The CDR3 loop reads CASSPQGAEDTQYF. The CDR3 region has the DNA TGTGCCAGCAGCCCACAGGGGGCTGAGGATACGCAGTATTTT. This sequence joins TRBV5-5 and TRBJ2-3, with TRBD1 identical over 9 bases. After removal of 4 bases from V and 6 bases from J, the junction contained 6 bases not matched to a gene. The CDR3 is 14 residues long. The germline gives CDR1 SGHKS, CDR2 YYEKEE (reference sequence). Using reference TRBV5-5 and TRBJ2-3 for the parts outside the CDR3, the full variable domain is DAGVTQSPTHLIKTRGQQVTLRCSPISGHKSVSWYQQVLGQGPQFIFQYYEKEERGRGNFPDRFSARQFPNYSSELNVNALLLGDSALYLCASSPQGAEDTQYFGPGTRLTVL.